There are many counts of the clone carrying this TCR beta chain. The CDR3 covers 15 residues. The trim removed 2 bases at V and 9 bases at J, leaving 13 bases unmatched. The germline V gene encodes CDR1 LNHDA and CDR2 SQIVND (reference sequence). The data belong to a study of blood T cell repertoires in COVID-19. Study information: Samples taken during acute and convalescent COVID-19 were collected in the United States, Italy and Spain. Sample material is recorded as cDNA or gDNA derived from T cells, B-cell-depleted T cells, or PBMCs.

Per the original methods: Using reference gene primer amplification, nucleated cell counts were estimated. Sequenced by immunoSEQ multiplex PCR; TCRdb stores in-frame clones only, minus some. That table is the source of V, J and clone size, and D and trimming were worked out from the DNA. The data show about 160,000 clones, 60% to 85% seen once. Enrollment of patients from Seattle took place during active infection, with longitudinal follow-up. This receptor was identified in a woman aged 55-70 years with COVID-19, enrolled during active disease. Sequencing was carried out using peripheral blood. This rearrangement joins TRBV19 to TRBJ2-7; TRBD2 matches 7 bases. For the CDR3, the DNA is TGTGCCAGTAGTATATCGGGCGGGAGCCCCCCTGGGCAGTACTTC. This encodes CASSISGGSPPGQYF.